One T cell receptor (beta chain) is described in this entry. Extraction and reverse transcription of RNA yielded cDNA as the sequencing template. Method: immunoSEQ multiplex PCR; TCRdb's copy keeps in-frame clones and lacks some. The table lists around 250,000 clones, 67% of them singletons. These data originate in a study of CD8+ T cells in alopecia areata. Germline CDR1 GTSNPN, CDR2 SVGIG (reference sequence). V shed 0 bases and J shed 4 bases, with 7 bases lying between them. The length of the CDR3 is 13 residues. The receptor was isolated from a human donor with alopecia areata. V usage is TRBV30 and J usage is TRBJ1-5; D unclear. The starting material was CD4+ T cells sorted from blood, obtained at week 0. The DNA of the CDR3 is TGTGCCTGGAGTGTATCGGGGAATCAGCCCCAGCATTTT. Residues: CAWSVSGNQPQHF. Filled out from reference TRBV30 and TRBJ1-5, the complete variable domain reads SQTIHQWPATLVQPVGSPLSLECTVEGTSNPNLYWYRQAAGRGLQLLFYSVGIGQISSEVPQNLSASRPQDRQFILSSKKLLLSDSGFYLCAWSVSGNQPQHFGDGTRLSIL.